This passage covers 11 T cell receptor beta chains from one sample sequenced in a study of blood T cell repertoires in COVID-19. Produced via immunoSEQ multiplex PCR; TCRdb's table is partial and in-frame only. The profile shows 200,000 to 250,000 clones, 75% to 85% of them singletons. The sequencing sample was made of peripheral blood. Every receptor here comes from a woman over 75 with COVID-19, enrolled during active disease.

The chain carries TRBV7-8 and TRBJ2-7; 9 bases fit TRBD1. The CDR3 loop spans 14 amino acids. Germline CDR1 SGHVS, CDR2 FQNEAQ. Trimming took 5 bases from V and 9 from J; bases not matched to a gene: 11. This CDR3 reads CASSDATGGAAQYF. CDR3 DNA sequence: TGTGCCAGCAGCGACGCGACAGGGGGAGCAGCGCAGTACTTC.

The genes are TRBV27 and TRBJ1-5, with unresolved D. This CDR3 spans 14 amino acids. Germline assignment: CDR1 MNHEY and CDR2 SMNVEV (reference sequence). Deletions cut 2 bases from V and 10 bases from J, with 15 bases between. CDR3 sequence (DNA): TGTGCCAGCAGTTTAGGTGAGAGGCTAGGACCCCAGCATTTT. Its translation: CASSLGERLGPQHF.

The chain employs TRBV5-1 and TRBJ1-4; D may be TRBD1 (5 bases). V lost 3 bases to trimming and J lost 4 bases, with 13 bases between them. Germline V CDR1 and CDR2: SGHRS, YFSETQ. This CDR3 has 15 residues. The DNA for the CDR3 is TGCGCCAGCAGCTCGGTGGGGCAAGGTAATGAAAAACTGTTTTTT. Protein: CASSSVGQGNEKLFF. Filled out from reference TRBV5-1 and TRBJ1-4, the complete variable domain reads KAGVTQTPRYLIKTRGQQVTLSCSPISGHRSVSWYQQTPGQGLQFLFEYFSETQRNKGNFPGRFSGRQFSNSRSEMNVSTLELGDSALYLCASSSVGQGNEKLFFGSGTQLSVL.

V usage is TRBV3-1 (or the pseudogene TRBV3-2) and J usage is TRBJ2-1, with 11 bases matching TRBD2. V lost 4 bases and J lost 7; bases outside the gene matches: 6. The CDR3 sequence is 15 residues long. From germline, CDR1 is LGHDT and CDR2 YNNKEL (reference sequence). The CDR3 DNA reads as TGTGCCAGCAGCCTGGGACTAGCGGTCAATAATGAGCAGTTCTTC. It codes for CASSLGLAVNNEQFF.

The V and J genes are TRBV7-2 and TRBJ1-5; the D is unclear. This CDR3 has 13 residues. Germline assignment: CDR1 SGHTA and CDR2 FQGNSA. V shed 5 bases and J shed 4 bases, with 9 bases lying between them. The CDR3 coding sequence is TGTGCCAGCAGCCATCCCGGGAATCAGCCCCAGCATTTT. This gives the protein CASSHPGNQPQHF.

The J gene is TRBJ1-1, the V gene TRBV7-2; possible D gene TRBD1, 6 bases. Trimming removed 1 base from V and 10 bases from J, with 16 bases in between. The CDR3 contains 14 residues. The germline CDR1 and CDR2 sequences are SGHTA and FQGNSA. The CDR3 DNA follows: TGTGCCAGCAGCTTAGGGCGGTACGAGGGGGTAGCTTTCTTT. This sequence encodes CASSLGRYEGVAFF.

The gene calls are TRBV7-8 and TRBJ2-2; D is unclear. There are 17 residues in the CDR3. Germline values: CDR1 SGHVS, CDR2 FQNEAQ. With 8 bases removed from V and 6 bases from J, the gap between germline ends came to 25 bases. CDR3 bases: TGTGCCAGCCCTCCGAGGAGCGCCTCTGAAGCGTCCGGGGAGCTGTTTTTT. This sequence encodes CASPPRSASEASGELFF.

This chain joins TRBV5-4 and TRBJ1-4; 7 bases match TRBD1. After removal of 4 bases from V and 4 bases from J, the junction contained 7 bases not matched to a gene. Germline values: CDR1 SGHNT, CDR2 YYREEE (reference sequence). The CDR3 loop spans 15 amino acids. CDR3 in DNA: TGTGCCAGCAGCGGGCGGGACAGAAATAATGAAAAACTGTTTTTT. It encodes CASSGRDRNNEKLFF.

This clone was counted a few times. The chain couples TRBV5-6 to TRBJ1-1; tentative D call: TRBD1 (5 bases). Trimming pared 4 bases from V and 0 bases from J, leaving 19 bases between. The CDR3 length is 17 residues. Germline V gene data show CDR1 as SGHDT and CDR2 as YYEEEE. The CDR3 protein is CASSGRRGSFMNTEAFF. The CDR3 DNA reads as TGTGCCAGCAGCGGGAGGAGGGGCAGCTTTATGAACACTGAAGCTTTCTTT.

The V gene is TRBV12-3 or TRBV12-4, the J gene TRBJ1-6; 7 nucleotides align to TRBD1. V lost 7 bases, J lost 9 bases, and 6 bases stayed unmatched. CDR3 length equals 13 residues. The CDR3 DNA follows: TGTGCCAGCACCCCCCAGGGGGTTTCACCCCTCCACTTT. As protein: CASTPQGVSPLHF.

The gene calls are TRBV3-1 (or the pseudogene TRBV3-2) and TRBJ2-3; 10 positions match TRBD2. The CDR3 sequence is 17 residues long. Trimming cost V 1 base and J 1 base; bases outside gene matches: 5. The germline V gene encodes CDR1 LGHDT and CDR2 YNNKEL (reference sequence). As DNA, the CDR3 is TGTGCCAGCAGCCAAGTGGGGGGACTAGCGCGCACAGATACGCAGTATTTT. Translated: CASSQVGGLARTDTQYF.